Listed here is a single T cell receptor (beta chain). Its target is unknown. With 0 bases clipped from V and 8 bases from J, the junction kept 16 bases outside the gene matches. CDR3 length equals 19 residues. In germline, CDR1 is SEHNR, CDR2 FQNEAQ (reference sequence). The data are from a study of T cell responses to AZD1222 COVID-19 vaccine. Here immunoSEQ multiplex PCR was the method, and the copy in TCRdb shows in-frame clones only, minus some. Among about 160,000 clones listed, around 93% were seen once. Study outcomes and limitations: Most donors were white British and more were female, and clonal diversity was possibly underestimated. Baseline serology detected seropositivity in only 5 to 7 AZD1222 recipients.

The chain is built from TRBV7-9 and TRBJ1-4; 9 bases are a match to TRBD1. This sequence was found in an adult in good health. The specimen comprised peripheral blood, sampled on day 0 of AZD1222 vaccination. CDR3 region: CASSLAPQGHRGLREKLFF. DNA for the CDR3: TGTGCCAGCAGCTTAGCCCCACAGGGACACAGGGGGCTCAGGGAAAAACTGTTTTTT.